The rows below give T cell receptor beta chains drawn from one sample of a study of shared clonotypes between healthy human individuals. Assay: immunoSEQ multiplex PCR; the TCRdb copy retains only in-frame clones and omits some. The sample shows approximately 530,000 clones, around 96% of them seen only once. The specimen sequenced was naive CD4+ T cells sorted from blood. The receptors come from a woman in her twenties or thirties in good health. Each CDR3 is given with its conserved first and last residue. A D gene is named only where the DNA matches it firmly. Not every row has a clone size; where given, it reads once, few, many or a size class.

D: TRBD2
V: TRBV5-4
J: TRBJ2-2
size: -
DNA: TGTGCCAGCAGCCGCTCGTCCCTAGCGGATATCACCGGGGAGCTGTTTTTT
CDR3: CASSRSSLADITGELFF

D: -
V: TRBV28
J: TRBJ1-4
size: once
DNA: TGTGCCAGCAGTTTGGGTCCAGGTTCTTCAACTAATGAAAAACTGTTTTTT
CDR3: CASSLGPGSSTNEKLFF

D: TRBD2
V: TRBV14
J: TRBJ2-7
size: once
DNA: TGTGCCAGCAGCCAAGTGAACCACAGGGGGTTTCTAGCGGGAGGGAAAACCTACGAGCAGTACTTC
CDR3: CASSQVNHRGFLAGGKTYEQYF

D: TRBD1
V: TRBV2
J: TRBJ1-4
size: -
DNA: TGTGCCAGCAAACAGGGGGCGGTTGAAAAACTGTTTTTT
CDR3: CASKQGAVEKLFF

D: TRBD1
V: TRBV18
J: TRBJ2-7
size: -
DNA: TGTGCCAGCTCACCTCGGGACAGGGAGTACGAGCAGTACTTC
CDR3: CASSPRDREYEQYF

D: -
V: TRBV18
J: TRBJ2-7
size: -
DNA: TGTGCCAGCTCCTACGACGGGGGATCCTACGAGCAGTACTTC
CDR3: CASSYDGGSYEQYF

D: -
V: TRBV9
J: TRBJ1-2
size: -
DNA: TGTGCCAGCAGCGTAGAGGCGGGAAGGTATGGCTACACCTTC
CDR3: CASSVEAGRYGYTF

D: TRBD2
V: TRBV4-2
J: TRBJ2-7
size: -
DNA: TGTGCCAGCAGTCTTTGGGGCAGTTCTAGCGGGACCTCCTACGAGCAGTACTTC
CDR3: CASSLWGSSSGTSYEQYF

D: TRBD2
V: TRBV5-4
J: TRBJ2-2
size: -
DNA: TGTGCCAGCAGCTTTGGGACTAGCGGGACTGGTGAGGAGCTGTTTTTT
CDR3: CASSFGTSGTGEELFF

D: TRBD1
V: TRBV28
J: TRBJ1-2
size: once
DNA: TGTGCCAGCAGTAGGACAGGATCCAAGAGAGACTACACCTTC
CDR3: CASSRTGSKRDYTF

D: TRBD1
V: TRBV15
J: TRBJ1-5
size: once
DNA: TGTGCCACCAGCAGACTCAGGGGGGATCAGCCCCAGCATTTT
CDR3: CATSRLRGDQPQHF

D: TRBD2
V: TRBV7-2
J: TRBJ2-2
size: -
DNA: TGTGCCAGCAGCACGATGAGGACTAGCGGGAGAACCGGGGAGCTGTTTTTT
CDR3: CASSTMRTSGRTGELFF

D: -
V: TRBV2
J: TRBJ2-3
size: once
DNA: TGTGCCAGCAGTAATGGGGCGCTATCTAGCACAGATACGCAGTATTTT
CDR3: CASSNGALSSTDTQYF

D: TRBD1
V: TRBV28
J: TRBJ2-7
size: few
DNA: TGTGCCAGCGGCATCGACAGGGTCGGGCAGTACTTC
CDR3: CASGIDRVGQYF

D: -
V: TRBV27
J: TRBJ2-1
size: -
DNA: TGTGCCAGCAGGAGAATGGGGGCCCACAATGAGCAGTTCTTC
CDR3: CASRRMGAHNEQFF

D: -
V: TRBV29-1
J: TRBJ2-6
size: -
DNA: TGCAGCGTGGGAGACAGGTCTGGGGCCAACGTCCTGACTTTC
CDR3: CSVGDRSGANVLTF